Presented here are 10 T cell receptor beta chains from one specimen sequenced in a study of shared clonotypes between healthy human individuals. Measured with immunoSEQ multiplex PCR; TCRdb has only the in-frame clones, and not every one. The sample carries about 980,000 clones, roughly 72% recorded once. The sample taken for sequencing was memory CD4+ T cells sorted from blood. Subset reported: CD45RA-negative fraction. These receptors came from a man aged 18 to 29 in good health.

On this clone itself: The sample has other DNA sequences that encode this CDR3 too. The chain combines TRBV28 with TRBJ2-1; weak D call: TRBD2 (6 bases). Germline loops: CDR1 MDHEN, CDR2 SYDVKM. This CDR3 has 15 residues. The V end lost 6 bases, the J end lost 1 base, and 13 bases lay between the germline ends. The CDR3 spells CASRSTGVSYNEQFF. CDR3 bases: TGTGCCAGCAGGTCGACGGGGGTATCCTACAATGAGCAGTTCTTC.

The CDR3 DNA follows: TGCGCCAGCAGCTTCGGGACAGGGGAAGGGGCCGGGGAGCTGTTTTTT. It yields the protein CASSFGTGEGAGELFF. V gene TRBV5-1 combines with J gene TRBJ2-2; TRBD1 matches at 10 bases. Germline CDR1 SGHRS, CDR2 YFSETQ. The CDR3 length is 16 residues. J was trimmed by 6 bases and V by 2 bases; bases with no gene match: 7.

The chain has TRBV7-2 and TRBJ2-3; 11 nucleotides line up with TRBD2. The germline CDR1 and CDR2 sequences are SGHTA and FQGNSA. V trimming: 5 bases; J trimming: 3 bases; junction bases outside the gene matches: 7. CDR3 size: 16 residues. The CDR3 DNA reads TGTGCCAGCAGCCCCCGGGCTAGCGGGAGGACAGATACGCAGTATTTT. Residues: CASSPRASGRTDTQYF.

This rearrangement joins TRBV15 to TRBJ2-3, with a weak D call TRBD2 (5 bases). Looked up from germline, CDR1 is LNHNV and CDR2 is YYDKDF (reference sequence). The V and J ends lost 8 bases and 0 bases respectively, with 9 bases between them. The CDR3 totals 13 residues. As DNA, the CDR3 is TGTGCCACCCGGACTTTAAGCACAGATACGCAGTATTTT. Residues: CATRTLSTDTQYF.

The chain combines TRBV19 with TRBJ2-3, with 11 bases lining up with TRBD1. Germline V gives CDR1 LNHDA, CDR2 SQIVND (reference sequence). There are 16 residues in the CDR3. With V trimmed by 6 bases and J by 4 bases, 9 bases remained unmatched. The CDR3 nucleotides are TGTGCCAGTAGCCCTAGGACAGGGGGCAGTTCAGATACGCAGTATTTT. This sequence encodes CASSPRTGGSSDTQYF.

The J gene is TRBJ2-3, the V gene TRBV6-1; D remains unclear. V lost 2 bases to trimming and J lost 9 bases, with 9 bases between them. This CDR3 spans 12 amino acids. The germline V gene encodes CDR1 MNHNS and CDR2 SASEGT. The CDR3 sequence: CASSEIEETQYF. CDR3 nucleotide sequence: TGTGCCAGCAGTGAAATTGAGGAAACGCAGTATTTT.

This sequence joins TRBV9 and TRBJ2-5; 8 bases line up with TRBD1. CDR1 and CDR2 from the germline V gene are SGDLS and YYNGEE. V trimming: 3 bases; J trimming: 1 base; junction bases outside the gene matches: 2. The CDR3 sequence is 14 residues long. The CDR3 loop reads CASSEQGGQETQYF. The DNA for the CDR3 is TGTGCCAGCAGCGAACAGGGGGGCCAAGAGACCCAGTACTTC. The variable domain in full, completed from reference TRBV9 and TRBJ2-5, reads DSGVTQTPKHLITATGQRVTLRCSPRSGDLSVYWYQQSLDQGLQFLIQYYNGEERAKGNILERFSAQQFPDLHSELNLSSLELGDSALYFCASSEQGGQETQYFGPGTRLLVL.

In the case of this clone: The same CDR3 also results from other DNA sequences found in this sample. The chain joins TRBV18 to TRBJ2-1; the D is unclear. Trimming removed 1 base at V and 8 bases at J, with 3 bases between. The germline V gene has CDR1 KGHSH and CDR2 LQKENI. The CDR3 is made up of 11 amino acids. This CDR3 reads CASSPQDEQFF. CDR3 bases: TGTGCCAGCTCACCACAGGATGAGCAGTTCTTC.

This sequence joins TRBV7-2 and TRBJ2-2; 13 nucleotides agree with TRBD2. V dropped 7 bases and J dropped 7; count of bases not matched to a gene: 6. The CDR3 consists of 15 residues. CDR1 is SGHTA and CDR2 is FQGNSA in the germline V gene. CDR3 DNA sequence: TGTGCCAGCACCACCGGACTAGCGGGAGACGGGGAGCTGTTTTTT. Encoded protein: CASTTGLAGDGELFF.

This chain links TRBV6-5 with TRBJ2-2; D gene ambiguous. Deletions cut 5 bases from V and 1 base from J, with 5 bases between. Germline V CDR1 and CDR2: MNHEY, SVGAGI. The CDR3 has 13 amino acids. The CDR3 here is CASSSRNTGELFF. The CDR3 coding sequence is TGTGCCAGCAGTAGTAGGAACACCGGGGAGCTGTTTTTT.